This TCR beta chain was documented in a study of blood T cell repertoires in COVID-19. Turning to the study itself: COVID-19 samples collected from the United States, Italy and Spain covered acute and convalescent phases.

Germline V gene sequence: CDR1 LNHNV, CDR2 YYDKDF (reference sequence). The ends lost 3 bases at V and 10 bases at J; junction bases unmatched: 10. The CDR3 length is 16 residues. Ages ranged from about 18 to 100 years, with residence in more than 20 US areas. Two negative PCRs, clearance, or symptom resolution characterized the recovered Cohort 3 donors. Sequencing used immunoSEQ multiplex PCR; TCRdb keeps in-frame clones, though not all of them. The sample records some 490,000 clones, less than 90% being singletons. The chain combines TRBV15 with TRBJ2-3, with TRBD2 matching 13 bases. The sequenced sample was PBMCs or T cells enriched from blood (not recorded which). This TCR was recovered from a woman in her sixties who had recovered from COVID-19. As DNA, the CDR3 is TGTGCCACCAGCAGGGTTCCGGGACTAGCGGGGTCCGCGCAGTATTTT. Amino acid sequence: CATSRVPGLAGSAQYF.